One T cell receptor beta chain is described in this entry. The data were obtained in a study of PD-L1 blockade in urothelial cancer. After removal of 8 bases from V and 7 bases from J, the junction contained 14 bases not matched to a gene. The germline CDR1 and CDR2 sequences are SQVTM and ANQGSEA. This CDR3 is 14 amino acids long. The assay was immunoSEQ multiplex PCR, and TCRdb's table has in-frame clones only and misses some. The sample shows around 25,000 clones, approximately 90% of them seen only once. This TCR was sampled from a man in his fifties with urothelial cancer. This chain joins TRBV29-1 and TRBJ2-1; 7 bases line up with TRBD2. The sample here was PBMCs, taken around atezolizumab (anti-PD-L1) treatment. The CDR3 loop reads CSLRRAGVGNEQFF. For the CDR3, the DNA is TGCAGCCTCAGGCGGGCGGGAGTGGGGAATGAGCAGTTCTTC.